Listed here are 16 T cell receptor beta chains from one sample, sequenced in a study of response to subunit inactivated influenza vaccine. TCRdb reprocessed the RT-PCR reads with MiXCR, giving one entry per CDR3 protein. The table lists approximately 310,000 distinct CDR3 sequences, less than 25% of them singletons. The source was PBMCs from blood, collected roughly 20 months after vaccination. These receptors were obtained from a man aged 45 to 70 who received an inactivated influenza vaccine.

This clonotype was detected a few times. This chain joins TRBV28 and TRBJ1-5, with D perhaps matching TRBD1 (6 bases). The CDR3 loop spans 14 amino acids. Per the germline V gene, CDR1 is MDHEN and CDR2 is SYDVKM. The germline V and J ends were trimmed by 8 bases and 0 bases, with 11 bases remaining between them. CDR3 DNA sequence: TGTGCCAGCTGGACAGCCCGTAGCAATCAGCCCCAGCATTTT. The encoded protein is CASWTARSNQPQHF.

This clonotype was counted between two and nine times. The J gene is TRBJ1-5, the V gene TRBV10-3; D remains unclear. Germline loops: CDR1 ENHRY, CDR2 SYGVKD. The CDR3 has 13 amino acids. V was pared by 7 bases and J by 4 bases, with 11 bases between. The CDR3 spells CAIKKTENQPQHF. The CDR3 DNA reads as TGTGCCATCAAGAAGACGGAGAATCAGCCCCAGCATTTT.

This clonotype was picked up a small number of times. The chain employs TRBV28 and TRBJ1-5; no firm D call. Per the germline V gene, CDR1 is MDHEN and CDR2 is SYDVKM. The CDR3 runs to 14 residues. Deletions cut 3 bases from V and 0 bases from J, with 6 bases between. Here the CDR3 reads CASSFFISNQPQHF. The CDR3 bases are TGTGCCAGCAGTTTTTTTATTAGCAATCAGCCCCAGCATTTT.

The chain combines TRBV12-3 or TRBV12-4 with TRBJ1-4; the D is unclear. Trimming cost V 3 bases and J 0 bases, with 5 bases left between them. This CDR3 is 14 amino acids long. CDR3 DNA sequence: TGTGCCAGCAGTTTCGAGGCAACTAATGAAAAACTGTTTTTT. Its translation: CASSFEATNEKLFF.

This clonotype has more than one count but fewer than ten. The chain joins TRBV29-1 to TRBJ2-2, with a weak D call TRBD2 (7 bases). The V end lost 7 bases, the J end lost 5 bases, and 11 bases lay between the germline ends. The CDR3 runs to 12 residues. Germline values: CDR1 SQVTM, CDR2 ANQGSEA. The CDR3 nucleotides are TGCAGCGGAGAGGGGGGGACCGGGGAGCTGTTTTTT. Its translation is CSGEGGTGELFF.

The chain is built from TRBV7-2 and TRBJ1-4, with TRBD1 as a possible D gene (6 bases). Germline CDR1 reads SGHTA; CDR2 reads FQGNSA. Deletions cut 5 bases from V and 8 bases from J, with 12 bases between. There are 13 residues in the CDR3. The CDR3 region has the DNA TGTGCCAGCAGCGTCGCCACAGGGGAAAAACTGTTTTTT. The encoded protein is CASSVATGEKLFF.

This clonotype was picked up one time. This sequence joins TRBV20-1 and TRBJ2-5; D not resolved. CDR3 size: 14 residues. Trimming cost V 1 base and J 2 bases, with 11 bases left between them. Germline V gene data show CDR1 as DFQATT and CDR2 as SNEGSKA (reference sequence). The CDR3 loop is CSARVPQRQETQYF. Here the CDR3 DNA reads TGCAGTGCTAGAGTCCCCCAGAGACAAGAGACCCAGTACTTC.

This sequence joins TRBV19 and TRBJ2-3, with D maybe TRBD1 (6 bases). Germline CDR1 and CDR2: LNHDA and SQIVND (reference sequence). The CDR3 covers 17 residues. Trimming pared 0 bases from V and 0 bases from J, leaving 13 bases between. CDR3 sequence: CASSIDLGQQSTDTQYF. The CDR3 region has the DNA TGTGCCAGTAGTATAGATCTCGGACAGCAAAGCACAGATACGCAGTATTTT.

This clonotype turned up a few times. Here the CDR3 reads CSVGSGGLETQYF. The CDR3 bases are TGCAGCGTTGGTTCGGGGGGGTTGGAGACCCAGTACTTC. The chain couples TRBV29-1 to TRBJ2-5; 8 bases align to TRBD2. The V gene's germline CDR1 is SQVTM and CDR2 ANQGSEA. The CDR3 covers 13 residues. The V gene end was trimmed by 4 bases and the J gene end by 5 bases; junction bases not matched to a gene: 6.

The chain links TRBV5-1 to TRBJ2-3; 9 bases fit TRBD1. J lost 4 bases, V lost 4 bases, and 7 bases had no gene match. The CDR3 consists of 15 residues. CDR1 and CDR2 (germline): SGHRS, YFSETQ. The CDR3 spells CASSNRTGVADTQYF. The DNA of the CDR3 is TGCGCCAGCAGCAATAGGACAGGGGTGGCAGATACGCAGTATTTT.

The rearrangement links TRBV10-2 to TRBJ2-7, with TRBD1 matching over 9 bases. CDR1 and CDR2 from the germline V gene are WSHSY and SAAADI. This CDR3 spans 13 amino acids. The ends lost 4 bases at V and 4 bases at J; junction bases unmatched: 2. The CDR3 DNA is TGCGCCAGCAGTGTACAGGGGGCATACGAGCAGTACTTC. This codes for CASSVQGAYEQYF.

This clonotype was found a few times. The chain employs TRBV5-1 and TRBJ2-3, with TRBD1 matching over 8 bases. The CDR3 covers 18 residues. V was pared by 0 bases and J by 2 bases, with 11 bases of the junction left unmatched. Looked up from germline, CDR1 is SGHRS and CDR2 is YFSETQ. CDR3 in amino acids: CASSLGQGTYVFTDTQYF. CDR3 nucleotide sequence: TGCGCCAGCAGCTTGGGACAGGGGACGTACGTTTTCACAGATACGCAGTATTTT.

In this sample, this clonotype turned up a few times. The chain is built from TRBV6-2 or TRBV6-3 and TRBJ1-1; D is perhaps TRBD1 (5 bases). This CDR3 is 14 amino acids long. The germline V gene has CDR1 MNHEY and CDR2 SVGEGT. Trimming pared 6 bases from V and 0 bases from J, leaving 11 bases between. Here the CDR3 DNA reads TGTGCCAGCAGATGGGGGGTGATGAACACTGAAGCTTTCTTT. Its protein product is CASRWGVMNTEAFF.

The chain links TRBV6-2 or TRBV6-3 to TRBJ1-2; D is undetermined. The CDR3 loop spans 12 amino acids. V shed 6 bases and J shed 2 bases, with 7 bases lying between them. Germline CDR1 and CDR2: MNHEY and SVGEGT. The CDR3 region is CASSQQNYGYTF. CDR3 nucleotides: TGTGCCAGCAGCCAACAAAACTATGGCTACACCTTC.

The CDR3 here is CASSFRGNVWSLHF. The DNA for the CDR3 is TGTGCCAGCAGCTTCAGGGGGAACGTTTGGTCCCTCCACTTT. The chain joins TRBV7-8 to TRBJ1-6; TRBD1 agrees at 7 bases. This CDR3 contains 14 residues. The J segment lost 14 bases and the V segment lost 3 bases, leaving 10 bases of the junction unmatched. Germline CDR1 SGHVS, CDR2 FQNEAQ.

The V gene is TRBV7-2, the J gene TRBJ1-1, with D possibly matching TRBD1 (6 bases). V was pared by 4 bases and J by 0 bases, with 15 bases between. Germline V gene data show CDR1 as SGHTA and CDR2 as FQGNSA. The CDR3 loop spans 16 amino acids. This chain's CDR3 is CASSSQGGGMNTEAFF. The CDR3 DNA reads TGTGCCAGCAGCTCTCAGGGAGGGGGAATGAACACTGAAGCTTTCTTT.